Sequencing of this TCR beta chain was carried out in a study of beta chain features in type 1 diabetes. The investigators reverse transcribed all of the isolated RNA, so they sequenced expressed TCRB transcripts. Assay used: immunoSEQ multiplex PCR; TCRdb lists only in-frame clones, some missing. The profile shows a few hundred thousand clones, roughly 30% of them singletons. Per the germline V gene, CDR1 is SQVTM and CDR2 is ANQGSEA. The CDR3 extends over 14 amino acids. The V gene end was trimmed by 3 bases and the J gene end by 5 bases; junction bases not matched to a gene: 6. V gene TRBV29-1 combines with J gene TRBJ1-1; the match to TRBD1 covers 10 bases. The TCR sequence derives from a man under 40 in good health. Sequences were obtained from central memory CD4+ T cells from blood. The CDR3 DNA sequence: TGCAGCGTTGACCAGGGACAGGGGAGGACTGAAGCTTTCTTT. Protein: CSVDQGQGRTEAFF. Supplemented by reference TRBV29-1 and TRBJ1-1, the full variable domain reads SAVISQKPSRDICQRGTSLTIQCQVDSQVTMMFWYRQQPGQSLTLIATANQGSEATYESGFVIDKFPISRPNLTFSTLTVSNMSPEDSSIYLCSVDQGQGRTEAFFGQGTRLTVV.